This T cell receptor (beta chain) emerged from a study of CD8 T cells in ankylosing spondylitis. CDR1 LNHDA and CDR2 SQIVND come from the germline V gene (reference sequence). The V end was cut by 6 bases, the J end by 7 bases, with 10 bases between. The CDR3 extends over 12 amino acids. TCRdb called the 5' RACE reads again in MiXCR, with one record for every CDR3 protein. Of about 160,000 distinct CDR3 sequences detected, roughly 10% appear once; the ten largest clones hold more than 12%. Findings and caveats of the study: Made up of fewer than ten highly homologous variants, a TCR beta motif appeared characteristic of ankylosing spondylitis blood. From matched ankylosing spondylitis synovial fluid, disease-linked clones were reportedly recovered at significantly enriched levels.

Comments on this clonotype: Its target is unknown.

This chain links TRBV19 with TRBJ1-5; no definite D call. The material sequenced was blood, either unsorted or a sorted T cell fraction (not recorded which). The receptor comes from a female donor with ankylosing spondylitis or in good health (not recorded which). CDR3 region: CASSLGWQPQHF. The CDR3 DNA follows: TGTGCCAGTAGCCTGGGTTGGCAGCCCCAGCATTTT. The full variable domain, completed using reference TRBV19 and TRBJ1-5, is DGGITQSPKYLFRKEGQNVTLSCEQNLNHDAMYWYRQDPGQGLRLIYYSQIVNDFQKGDIAEGYSVSREKKESFPLTVTSAQKNPTAFYLCASSLGWQPQHFGDGTRLSIL.